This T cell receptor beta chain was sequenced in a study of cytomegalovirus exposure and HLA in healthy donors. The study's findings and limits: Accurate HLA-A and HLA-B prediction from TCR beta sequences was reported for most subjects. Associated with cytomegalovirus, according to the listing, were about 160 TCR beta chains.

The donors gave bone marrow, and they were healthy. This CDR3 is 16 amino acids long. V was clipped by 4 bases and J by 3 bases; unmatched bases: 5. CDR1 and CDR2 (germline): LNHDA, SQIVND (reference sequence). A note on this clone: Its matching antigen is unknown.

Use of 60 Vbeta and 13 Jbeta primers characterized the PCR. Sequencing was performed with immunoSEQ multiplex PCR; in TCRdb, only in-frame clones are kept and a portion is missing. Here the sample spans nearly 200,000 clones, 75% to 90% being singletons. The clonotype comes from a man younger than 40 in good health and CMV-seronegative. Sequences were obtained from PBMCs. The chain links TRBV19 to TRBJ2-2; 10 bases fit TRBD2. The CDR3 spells CASSRTSGGYTGELFF. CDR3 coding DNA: TGTGCCAGTAGTAGGACTAGCGGAGGGTACACCGGGGAGCTGTTTTTT.